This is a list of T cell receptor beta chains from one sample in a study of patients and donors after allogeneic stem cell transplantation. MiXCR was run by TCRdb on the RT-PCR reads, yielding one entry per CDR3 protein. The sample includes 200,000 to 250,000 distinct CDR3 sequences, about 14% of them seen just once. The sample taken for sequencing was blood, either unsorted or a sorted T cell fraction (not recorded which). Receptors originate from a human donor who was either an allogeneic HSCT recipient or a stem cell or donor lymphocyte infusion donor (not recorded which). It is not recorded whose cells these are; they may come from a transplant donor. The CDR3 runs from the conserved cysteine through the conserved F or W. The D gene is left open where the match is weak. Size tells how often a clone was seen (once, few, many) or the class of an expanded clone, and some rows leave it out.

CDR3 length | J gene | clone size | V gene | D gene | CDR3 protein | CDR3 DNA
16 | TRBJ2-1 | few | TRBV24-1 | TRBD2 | CATSDLGGRGYNEQFF | TGTGCCACCAGTGATTTGGGCGGGAGGGGCTACAATGAGCAGTTCTTC
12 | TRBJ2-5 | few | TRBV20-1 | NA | CSAYRDGETQYF | TGCAGTGCGTACAGGGACGGAGAGACCCAGTACTTC
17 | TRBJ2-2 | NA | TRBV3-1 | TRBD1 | CASRVGRDRDHAGELFF | TGTGCCAGCAGAGTGGGGCGGGACAGGGACCACGCCGGGGAGCTGTTTTTT
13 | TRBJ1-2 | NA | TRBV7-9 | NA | CASSASGNYGYTF | TGTGCCAGCAGCGCCTCAGGCAACTATGGCTACACCTTC
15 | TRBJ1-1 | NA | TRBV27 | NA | CASSPRNLGRAEAFF | TGTGCCAGCAGTCCCCGGAATTTGGGGAGAGCTGAAGCTTTCTTT
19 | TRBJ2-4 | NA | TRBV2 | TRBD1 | CASSSSGTGRGIAKNIQYF | TGTGCCAGCAGTTCATCCGGGACAGGGAGAGGGATAGCCAAAAACATTCAGTACTTC
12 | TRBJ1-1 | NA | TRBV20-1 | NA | CSARTAGDLTFF | TGCAGTGCTAGAACCGCCGGAGACTTGACTTTCTTT
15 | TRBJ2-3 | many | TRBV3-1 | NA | CASSRRHLTPDTQYF | TGTGCCAGCAGCCGAAGACACCTAACGCCAGATACGCAGTATTTT
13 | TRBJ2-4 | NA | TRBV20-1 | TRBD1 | CSAGQGSKIIQYF | TGCAGTGCTGGACAGGGGTCCAAAATCATTCAGTACTTC
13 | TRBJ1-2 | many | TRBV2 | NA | CASNTGTLGGYTF | TGTGCCAGCAATACCGGGACCTTGGGTGGCTACACCTTC
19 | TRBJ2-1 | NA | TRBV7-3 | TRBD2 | CASSLRGRPGTIKYNEQFF | TGTGCCAGCAGCTTAAGGGGTCGGCCCGGGACTATCAAATACAATGAGCAGTTCTTC
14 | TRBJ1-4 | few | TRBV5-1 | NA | CASSLGQDNEKLFF | TGCGCCAGCAGCTTAGGGCAGGATAATGAAAAACTGTTTTTT
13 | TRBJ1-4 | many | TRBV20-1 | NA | CSAYRATNEKLFF | TGCAGTGCCTACAGAGCAACTAATGAAAAACTGTTTTTT
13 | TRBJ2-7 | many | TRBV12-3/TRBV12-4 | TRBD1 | CASSRDRPYEQYF | TGTGCCAGCAGCCGGGACAGGCCCTACGAGCAGTACTTC
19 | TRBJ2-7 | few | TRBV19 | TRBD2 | CASSTQGELAGFPTGEQYF | TGTGCCAGTAGTACCCAGGGGGAACTAGCGGGGTTCCCTACCGGCGAGCAGTACTTC
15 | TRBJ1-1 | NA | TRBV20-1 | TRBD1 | CSAEGGRQGGTEAFF | TGCAGTGCCGAGGGGGGTCGACAGGGAGGTACTGAAGCTTTCTTT
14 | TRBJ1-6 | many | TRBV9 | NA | CASSVTGSDSPLHF | TGTGCCAGCAGCGTAACCGGCTCTGATTCACCCCTCCACTTT
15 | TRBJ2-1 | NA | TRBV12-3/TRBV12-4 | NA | CASSPHRGFDNEQFF | TGTGCCAGCAGTCCCCACCGGGGGTTCGACAATGAGCAGTTCTTC
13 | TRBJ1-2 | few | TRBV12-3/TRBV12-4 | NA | CASSLRWASGYTF | TGTGCCAGCAGTTTAAGGTGGGCGAGCGGCTACACCTTC
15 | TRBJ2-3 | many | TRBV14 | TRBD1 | CASSQRTGGVDTQYF | TGTGCCAGCAGCCAACGGACAGGGGGAGTAGATACGCAGTATTTT
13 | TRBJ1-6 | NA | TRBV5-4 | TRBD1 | CASSPRQGSPLHF | TGTGCCAGCAGCCCAAGACAGGGTTCACCCCTCCACTTT
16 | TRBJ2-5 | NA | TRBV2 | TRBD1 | CASSEALGQGQETQYF | TGTGCCAGCAGTGAAGCGCTAGGACAGGGGCAAGAGACCCAGTACTTC
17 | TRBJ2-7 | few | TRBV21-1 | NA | CAILELGRSPYSYEQYF | TGTGCCATCCTTGAACTCGGGCGGTCGCCTTACTCCTACGAGCAGTACTTC
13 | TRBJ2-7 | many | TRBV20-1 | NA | CSAGLGGHYEQYF | TGCAGTGCTGGCCTTGGGGGACACTACGAGCAGTACTTC
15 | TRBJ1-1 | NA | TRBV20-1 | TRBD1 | CSALRDRSMNTEAFF | TGCAGTGCTCTTAGGGACAGATCCATGAACACTGAAGCTTTCTTT
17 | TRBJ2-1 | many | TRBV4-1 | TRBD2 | CASSQESETSGYNEQFF | TGCGCCAGCAGCCAAGAATCTGAGACTAGCGGTTACAATGAGCAGTTCTTC
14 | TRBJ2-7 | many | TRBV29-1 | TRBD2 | CSVVTSGSSHEQYF | TGCAGCGTTGTAACTAGCGGGAGTTCCCACGAGCAGTACTTC
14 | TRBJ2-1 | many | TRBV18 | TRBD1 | CASSSGTGGNEQFF | TGTGCCAGCTCTTCCGGGACAGGGGGGAATGAGCAGTTCTTC
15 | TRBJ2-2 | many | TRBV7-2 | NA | CASSLGTRNTGELFF | TGTGCCAGCAGCTTAGGGACCCGGAACACCGGGGAGCTGTTTTTT
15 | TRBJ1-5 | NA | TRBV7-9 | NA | CASSPDTNSNQPQHF | TGTGCCAGCAGCCCCGACACTAATAGCAATCAGCCCCAGCATTTT
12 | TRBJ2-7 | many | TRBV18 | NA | CASSPRREEQYF | TGTGCCAGCTCACCACGAAGGGAAGAGCAGTACTTC
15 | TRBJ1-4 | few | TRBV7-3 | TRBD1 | CASSPGTGMNEKLFF | TGTGCCAGCAGCCCAGGGACAGGGATGAATGAAAAACTGTTTTTT
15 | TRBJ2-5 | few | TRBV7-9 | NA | CASSQMGGFQETQYF | TGTGCCAGCAGCCAGATGGGGGGATTCCAAGAGACCCAGTACTTC
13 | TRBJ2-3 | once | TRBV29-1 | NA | CSVEYGGTDTQYF | TGCAGCGTTGAATATGGGGGCACAGATACGCAGTATTTT
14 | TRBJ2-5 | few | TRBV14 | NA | CASSQTLRGETQYF | TGTGCCAGCAGCCAAACTCTGAGGGGAGAGACCCAGTACTTC
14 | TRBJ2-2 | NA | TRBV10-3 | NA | CATSLGGRTGELFF | TGTGCCACCTCCCTGGGGGGTCGGACCGGGGAGCTGTTTTTT
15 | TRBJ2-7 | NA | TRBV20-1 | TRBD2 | CSARPTSVERGEQYF | TGCAGTGCTCGCCCTACTAGCGTGGAAAGGGGCGAGCAGTACTTC
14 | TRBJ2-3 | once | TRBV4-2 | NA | CASTAGWRTDTQYF | TGTGCCAGCACGGCAGGGTGGAGAACAGATACGCAGTATTTT
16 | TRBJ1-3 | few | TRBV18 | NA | CASSPVKGARGYTIYF | TGTGCCAGCTCACCGGTGAAGGGAGCCCGGGGTTACACCATATATTTT
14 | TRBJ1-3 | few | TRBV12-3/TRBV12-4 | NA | CASAGGASGNTIYF | TGTGCCAGCGCGGGGGGGGCCTCTGGAAACACCATATATTTT
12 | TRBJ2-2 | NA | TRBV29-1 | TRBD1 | CSAGQEAGELFF | TGCAGCGCCGGACAGGAGGCCGGGGAGCTGTTTTTT
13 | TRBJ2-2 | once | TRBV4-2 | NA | CASSQEQTGELFF | TGTGCCAGCAGCCAAGAGCAGACCGGGGAGCTGTTTTTT
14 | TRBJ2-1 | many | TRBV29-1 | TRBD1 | CSVDRDRYYNEQFF | TGCAGCGTTGATCGGGACAGATACTACAATGAGCAGTTCTTC
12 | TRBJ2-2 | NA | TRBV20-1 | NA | CSAISNTGELFF | TGCAGTGCTATTTCGAACACCGGGGAGCTGTTTTTT
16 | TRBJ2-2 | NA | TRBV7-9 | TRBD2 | CASSPRTSGTTGELFF | TGTGCCAGCAGCCCCCGGACTAGCGGAACGACCGGGGAGCTGTTTTTT
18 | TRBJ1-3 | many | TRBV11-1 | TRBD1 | CASSAPGQSFNSGNTIYF | TGTGCCAGCAGCGCTCCGGGACAGTCTTTCAACTCTGGAAACACCATATATTTT